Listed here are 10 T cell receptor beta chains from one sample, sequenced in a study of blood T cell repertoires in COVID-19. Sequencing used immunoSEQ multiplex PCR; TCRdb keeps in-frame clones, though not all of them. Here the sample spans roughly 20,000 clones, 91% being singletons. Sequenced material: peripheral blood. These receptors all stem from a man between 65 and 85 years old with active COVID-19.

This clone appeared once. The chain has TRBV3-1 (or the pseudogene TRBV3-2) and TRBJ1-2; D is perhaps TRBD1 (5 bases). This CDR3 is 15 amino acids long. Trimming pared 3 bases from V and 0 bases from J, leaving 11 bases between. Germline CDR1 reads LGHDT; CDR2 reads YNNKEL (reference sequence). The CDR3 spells CASSQRDAANYGYTF. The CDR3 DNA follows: TGTGCCAGCAGCCAGCGGGACGCCGCTAACTATGGCTACACCTTC.

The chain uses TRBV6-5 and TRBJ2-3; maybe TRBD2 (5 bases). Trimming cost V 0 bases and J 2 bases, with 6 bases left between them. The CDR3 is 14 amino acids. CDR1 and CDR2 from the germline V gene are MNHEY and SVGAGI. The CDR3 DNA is TGTGCCAGCAGTTACTCTGACTACACAGATACGCAGTATTTT. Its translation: CASSYSDYTDTQYF.

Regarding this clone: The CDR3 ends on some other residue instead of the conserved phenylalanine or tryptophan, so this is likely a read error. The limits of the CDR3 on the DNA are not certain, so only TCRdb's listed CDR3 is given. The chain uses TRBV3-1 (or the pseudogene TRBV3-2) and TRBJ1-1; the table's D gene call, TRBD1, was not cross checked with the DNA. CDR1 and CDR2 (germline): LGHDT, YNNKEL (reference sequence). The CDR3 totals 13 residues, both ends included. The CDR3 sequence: CASSPRGTGRVGL.

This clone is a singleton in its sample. CDR3 coding DNA: TGTGCCAGCAGCCCGCGACACAACACCGGGGAGCTGTTTTTT. Amino acid sequence: CASSPRHNTGELFF. V usage is TRBV7-7 and J usage is TRBJ2-2; no definite D call. CDR3 length equals 14 residues. Germline CDR1 is SSHAT and CDR2 is FNYEAQ (reference sequence). Trimming took off 5 bases at V and 2 bases at J, with 9 bases between the two ends. Supplemented by reference TRBV7-7 and TRBJ2-2, the full variable domain reads GAGVSQSPRYKVTKRGQDVTLRCDPISSHATLYWYQQALGQGPEFLTYFNYEAQPDKSGLPSDRFSAERPEGSISTLTIQRTEQRDSAMYRCASSPRHNTGELFFGEGSRLTVL.

The CDR3 DNA reads as TGTGCCAGCAGCTTGGGCGGTTCTGAGCAGTTCTTC. It is translated as CASSLGGSEQFF. The chain couples TRBV5-6 to TRBJ2-1; D gene ambiguous. The CDR3 covers 12 residues. V shed 0 bases and J shed 9 bases, with 7 bases lying between them. Germline V CDR1 and CDR2: SGHDT, YYEEEE.

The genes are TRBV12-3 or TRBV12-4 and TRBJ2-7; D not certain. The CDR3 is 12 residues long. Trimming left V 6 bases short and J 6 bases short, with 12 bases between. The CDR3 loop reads CASSPDLREQYF. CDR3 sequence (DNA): TGTGCCAGCAGCCCAGACTTGCGCGAGCAGTACTTC.

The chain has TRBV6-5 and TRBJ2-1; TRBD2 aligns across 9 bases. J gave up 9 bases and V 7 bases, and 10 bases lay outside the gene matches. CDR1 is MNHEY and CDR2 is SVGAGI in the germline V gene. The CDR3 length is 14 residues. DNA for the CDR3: TGTGCCAGCACCCCGGGACTAGCCTCAACTGAGCAGTTCTTC. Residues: CASTPGLASTEQFF.

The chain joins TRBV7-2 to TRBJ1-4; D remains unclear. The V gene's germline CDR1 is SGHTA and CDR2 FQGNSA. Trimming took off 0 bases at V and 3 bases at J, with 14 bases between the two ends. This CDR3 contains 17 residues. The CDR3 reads CASSLAPGVAANEKLFF. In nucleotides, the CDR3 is TGTGCCAGCAGCTTAGCGCCCGGGGTTGCAGCTAATGAAAAACTGTTTTTT.

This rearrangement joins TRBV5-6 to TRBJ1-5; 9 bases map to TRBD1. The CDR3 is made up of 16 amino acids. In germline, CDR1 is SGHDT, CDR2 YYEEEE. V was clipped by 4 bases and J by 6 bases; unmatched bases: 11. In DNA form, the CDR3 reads TGTGCCAGCAGCCAAGGCCCCGGGACAGGGTTTCAGCCCCAGCATTTT. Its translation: CASSQGPGTGFQPQHF.

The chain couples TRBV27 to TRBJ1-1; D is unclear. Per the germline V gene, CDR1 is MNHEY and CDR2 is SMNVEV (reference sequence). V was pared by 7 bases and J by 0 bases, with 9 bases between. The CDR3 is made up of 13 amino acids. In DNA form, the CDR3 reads TGTGCCAGCACCCCGGGTGTGAACACTGAAGCTTTCTTT. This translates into CASTPGVNTEAFF.